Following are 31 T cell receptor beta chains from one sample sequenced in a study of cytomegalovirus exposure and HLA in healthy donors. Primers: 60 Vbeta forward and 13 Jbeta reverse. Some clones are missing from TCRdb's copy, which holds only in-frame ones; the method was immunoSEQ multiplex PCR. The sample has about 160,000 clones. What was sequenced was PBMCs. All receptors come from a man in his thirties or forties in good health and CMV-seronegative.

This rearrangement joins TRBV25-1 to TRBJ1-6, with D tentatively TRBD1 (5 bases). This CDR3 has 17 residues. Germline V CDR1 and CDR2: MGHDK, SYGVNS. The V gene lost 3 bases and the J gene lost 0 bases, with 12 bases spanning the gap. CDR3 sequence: CASSDRDFSSYNSPLHF. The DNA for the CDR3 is TGTGCCAGCAGTGATCGGGACTTCAGCTCCTATAATTCACCCCTCCACTTT.

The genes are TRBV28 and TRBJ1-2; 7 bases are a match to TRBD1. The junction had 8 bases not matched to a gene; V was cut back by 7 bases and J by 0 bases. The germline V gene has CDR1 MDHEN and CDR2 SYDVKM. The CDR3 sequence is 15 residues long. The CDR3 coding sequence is TGTGCCAGCAATCCCGGGACAGCGTCTAACTATGGCTACACCTTC. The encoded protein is CASNPGTASNYGYTF.

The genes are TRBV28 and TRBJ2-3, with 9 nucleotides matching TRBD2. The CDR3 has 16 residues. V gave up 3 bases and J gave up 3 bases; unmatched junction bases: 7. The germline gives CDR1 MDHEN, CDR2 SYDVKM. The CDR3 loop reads CASSLDIAGVTDTQYF. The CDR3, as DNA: TGTGCCAGCAGTTTGGATATAGCGGGAGTAACAGATACGCAGTATTTT.

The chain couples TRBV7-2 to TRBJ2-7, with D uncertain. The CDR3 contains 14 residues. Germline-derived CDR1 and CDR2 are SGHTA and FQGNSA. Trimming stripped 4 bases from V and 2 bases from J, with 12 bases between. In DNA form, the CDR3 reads TGTGCCAGCAGCTCTTCCCTCCGTCCCTACGAGCAGTACTTC. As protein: CASSSSLRPYEQYF.

This CDR3 reads CASSMTDRVSTDTQYF. Here the CDR3 DNA reads TGTGCCAGTAGTATGACGGACAGGGTAAGCACAGATACGCAGTATTTT. This chain links TRBV19 with TRBJ2-3; 8 bases align to TRBD1. V was pared by 3 bases and J by 0 bases, with 5 bases of the junction left unmatched. This CDR3 spans 16 amino acids. Germline V gives CDR1 LNHDA, CDR2 SQIVND (reference sequence).

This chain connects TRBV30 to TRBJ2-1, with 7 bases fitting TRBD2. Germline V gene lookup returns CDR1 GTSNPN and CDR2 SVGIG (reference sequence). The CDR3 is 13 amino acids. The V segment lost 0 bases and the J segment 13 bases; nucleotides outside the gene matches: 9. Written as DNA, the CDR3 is TGTGCCTGGAGTGTAACCCTGCGGGAGTTCCAGTTCTTC. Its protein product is CAWSVTLREFQFF.

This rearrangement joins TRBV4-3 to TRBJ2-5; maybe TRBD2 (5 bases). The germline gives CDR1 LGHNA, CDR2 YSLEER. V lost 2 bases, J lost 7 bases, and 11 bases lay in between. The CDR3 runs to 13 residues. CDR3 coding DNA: TGCGCCAGCAGCCAACGGGGATCAGGGACCCAGTACTTC. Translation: CASSQRGSGTQYF.

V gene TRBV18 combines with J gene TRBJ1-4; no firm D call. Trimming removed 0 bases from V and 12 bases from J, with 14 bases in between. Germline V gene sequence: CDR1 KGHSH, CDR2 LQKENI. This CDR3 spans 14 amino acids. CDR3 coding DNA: TGTGCCAGCTCACCACCGGGCCCACACACAGAACTGTTTTTT. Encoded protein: CASSPPGPHTELFF.

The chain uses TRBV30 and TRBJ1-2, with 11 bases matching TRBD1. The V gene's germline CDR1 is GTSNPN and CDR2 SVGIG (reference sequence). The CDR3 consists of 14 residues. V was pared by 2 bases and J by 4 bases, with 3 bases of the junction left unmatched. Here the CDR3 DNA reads TGTGCCTGGAGTCCCGGGACAGGGGGCTATGGCTACACCTTC. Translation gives CAWSPGTGGYGYTF. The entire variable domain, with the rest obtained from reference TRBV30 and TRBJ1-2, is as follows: SQTIHQWPATLVQPVGSPLSLECTVEGTSNPNLYWYRQAAGRGLQLLFYSVGIGQISSEVPQNLSASRPQDRQFILSSKKLLLSDSGFYLCAWSPGTGGYGYTFGSGTRLTVV.

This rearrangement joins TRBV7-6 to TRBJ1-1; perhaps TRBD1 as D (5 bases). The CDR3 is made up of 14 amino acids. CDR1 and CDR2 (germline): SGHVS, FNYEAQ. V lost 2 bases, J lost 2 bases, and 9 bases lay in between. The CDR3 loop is CASSLQGRNTEAFF. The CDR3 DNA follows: TGTGCCAGCAGCTTACAGGGAAGAAACACTGAAGCTTTCTTT. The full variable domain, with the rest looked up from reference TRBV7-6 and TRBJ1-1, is GAGVSQSPRYKVTKRGQDVALRCDPISGHVSLYWYRQALGQGPEFLTYFNYEAQQDKSGLPNDRFSAERPEGSISTLTIQRTEQRDSAMYRCASSLQGRNTEAFFGQGTRLTVV.

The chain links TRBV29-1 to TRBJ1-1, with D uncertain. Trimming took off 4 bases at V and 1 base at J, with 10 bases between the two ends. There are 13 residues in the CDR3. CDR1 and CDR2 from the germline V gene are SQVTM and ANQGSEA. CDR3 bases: TGCAGCGTTGTGTATCAGGCGAACACTGAAGCTTTCTTT. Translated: CSVVYQANTEAFF.

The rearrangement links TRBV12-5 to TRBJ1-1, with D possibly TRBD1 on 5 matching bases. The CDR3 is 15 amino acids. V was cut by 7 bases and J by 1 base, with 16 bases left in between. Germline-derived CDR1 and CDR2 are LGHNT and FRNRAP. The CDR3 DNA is TGTGCTAGTGCCGATCTAGGGGTCGCGAACACTGAAGCTTTCTTT. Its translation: CASADLGVANTEAFF.

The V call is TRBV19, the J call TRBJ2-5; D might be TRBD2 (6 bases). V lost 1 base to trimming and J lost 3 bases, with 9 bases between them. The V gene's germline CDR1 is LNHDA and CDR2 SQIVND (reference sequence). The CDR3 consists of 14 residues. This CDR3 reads CASSIVPSEETQYF. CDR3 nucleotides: TGTGCCAGTAGTATAGTACCTAGCGAAGAGACCCAGTACTTC.

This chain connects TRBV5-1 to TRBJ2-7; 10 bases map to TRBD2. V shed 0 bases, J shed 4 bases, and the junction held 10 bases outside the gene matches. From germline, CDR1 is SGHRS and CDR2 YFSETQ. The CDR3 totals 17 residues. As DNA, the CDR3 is TGCGCCAGCAGCTTGGTAGCGGGAGGTAATTTCGGTTACGAGCAGTACTTC. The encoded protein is CASSLVAGGNFGYEQYF.

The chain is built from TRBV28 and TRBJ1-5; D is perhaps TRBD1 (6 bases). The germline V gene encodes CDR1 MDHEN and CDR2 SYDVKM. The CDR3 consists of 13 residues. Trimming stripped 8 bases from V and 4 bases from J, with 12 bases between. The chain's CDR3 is CASGDTSNQPQHF. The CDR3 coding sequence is TGTGCCAGCGGGGACACCTCTAATCAGCCCCAGCATTTT.

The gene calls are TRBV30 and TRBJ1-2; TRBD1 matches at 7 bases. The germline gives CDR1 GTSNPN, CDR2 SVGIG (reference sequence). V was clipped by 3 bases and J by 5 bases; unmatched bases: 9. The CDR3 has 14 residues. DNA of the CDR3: TGTGCCTGGAGAAGACAGGGCTCTTCTTATGGCTACACCTTC. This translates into CAWRRQGSSYGYTF. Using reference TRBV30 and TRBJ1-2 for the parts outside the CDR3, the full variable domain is SQTIHQWPATLVQPVGSPLSLECTVEGTSNPNLYWYRQAAGRGLQLLFYSVGIGQISSEVPQNLSASRPQDRQFILSSKKLLLSDSGFYLCAWRRQGSSYGYTFGSGTRLTVV.

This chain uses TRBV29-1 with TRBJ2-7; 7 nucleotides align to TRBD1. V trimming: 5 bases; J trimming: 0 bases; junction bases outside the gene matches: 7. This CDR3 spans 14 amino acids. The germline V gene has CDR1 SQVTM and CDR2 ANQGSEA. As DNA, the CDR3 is TGCAGCGTTAGAGGACAGGAAAGCTCCTACGAGCAGTACTTC. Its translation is CSVRGQESSYEQYF.

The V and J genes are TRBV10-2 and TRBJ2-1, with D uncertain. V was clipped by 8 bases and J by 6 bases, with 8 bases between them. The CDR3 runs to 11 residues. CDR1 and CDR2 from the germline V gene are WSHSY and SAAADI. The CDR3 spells CASRVGNEQFF. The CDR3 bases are TGCGCCAGCCGGGTTGGCAATGAGCAGTTCTTC.

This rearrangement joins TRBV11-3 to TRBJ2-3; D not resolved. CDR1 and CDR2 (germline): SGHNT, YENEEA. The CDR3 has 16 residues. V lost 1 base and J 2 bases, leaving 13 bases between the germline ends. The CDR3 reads CASSLGRSSTTDTQYF. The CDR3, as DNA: TGTGCCAGCAGCTTAGGCAGATCATCAACCACAGATACGCAGTATTTT. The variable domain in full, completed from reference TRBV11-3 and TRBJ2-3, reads EAGVVQSPRYKIIEKKQPVAFWCNPISGHNTLYWYLQNLGQGPELLIRYENEEAVDDSQLPKDRFSAERLKGVDSTLKIQPAELGDSAVYLCASSLGRSSTTDTQYFGPGTRLTVL.

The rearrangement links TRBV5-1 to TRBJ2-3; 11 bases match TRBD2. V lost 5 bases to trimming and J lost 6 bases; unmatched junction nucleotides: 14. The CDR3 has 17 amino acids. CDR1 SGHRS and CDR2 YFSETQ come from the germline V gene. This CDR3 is CASRPISGRAGGDTQYF. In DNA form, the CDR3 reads TGCGCCAGCAGACCCATTAGCGGGAGGGCCGGAGGCGATACGCAGTATTTT.

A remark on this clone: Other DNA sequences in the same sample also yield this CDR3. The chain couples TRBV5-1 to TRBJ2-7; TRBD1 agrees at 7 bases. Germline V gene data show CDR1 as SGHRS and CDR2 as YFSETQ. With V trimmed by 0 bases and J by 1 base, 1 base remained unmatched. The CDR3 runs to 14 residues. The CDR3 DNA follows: TGCGCCAGCAGCTTGGACAGGGGATCCTACGAGCAGTACTTC. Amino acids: CASSLDRGSYEQYF.

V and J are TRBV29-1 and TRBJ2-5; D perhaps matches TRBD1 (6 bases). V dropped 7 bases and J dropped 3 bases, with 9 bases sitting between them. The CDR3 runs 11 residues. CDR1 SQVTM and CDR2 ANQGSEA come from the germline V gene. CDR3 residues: CSGGPKETQYF. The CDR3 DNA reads TGCAGCGGGGGGCCGAAAGAGACCCAGTACTTC.

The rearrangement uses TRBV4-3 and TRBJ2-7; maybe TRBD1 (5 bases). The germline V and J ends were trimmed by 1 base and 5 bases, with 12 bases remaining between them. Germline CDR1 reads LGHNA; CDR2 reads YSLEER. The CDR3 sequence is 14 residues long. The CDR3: CASSQATQVHEQYF. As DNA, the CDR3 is TGCGCCAGCAGCCAAGCCACACAGGTCCACGAGCAGTACTTC.

Here the CDR3 reads CASTLSGQPNTEAFF. The CDR3 DNA reads as TGTGCCAGCACCCTAAGTGGGCAGCCGAACACTGAAGCTTTCTTT. The chain is built from TRBV2 and TRBJ1-1; D unclear. Trimming took off 7 bases at V and 1 base at J, with 16 bases between the two ends. This CDR3 spans 15 amino acids. Germline CDR1 and CDR2: SNHLY and FYNNEI.

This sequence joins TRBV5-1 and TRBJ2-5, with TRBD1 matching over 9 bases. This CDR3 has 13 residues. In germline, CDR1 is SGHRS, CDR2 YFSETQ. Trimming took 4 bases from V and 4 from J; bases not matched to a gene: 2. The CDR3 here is CASSLQGAETQYF. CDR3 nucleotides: TGCGCCAGCAGCCTACAGGGGGCAGAGACCCAGTACTTC.

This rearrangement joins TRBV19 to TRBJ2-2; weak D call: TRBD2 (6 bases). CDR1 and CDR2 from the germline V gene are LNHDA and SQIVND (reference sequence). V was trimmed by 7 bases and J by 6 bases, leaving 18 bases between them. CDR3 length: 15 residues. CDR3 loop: CASTQEGRRAGELFF. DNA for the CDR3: TGTGCCAGTACTCAGGAGGGCCGTAGGGCCGGGGAGCTGTTTTTT.

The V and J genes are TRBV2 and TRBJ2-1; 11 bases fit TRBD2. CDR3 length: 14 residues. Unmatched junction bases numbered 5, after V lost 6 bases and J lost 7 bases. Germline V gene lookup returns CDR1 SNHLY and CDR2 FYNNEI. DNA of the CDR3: TGTGCCAGCAGAGGCCTAGCGGGAGGTAATGAGCAGTTCTTC. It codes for CASRGLAGGNEQFF.

CDR3: CAIQGFGNQPQHF. The CDR3 nucleotides read TGTGCCATCCAGGGGTTCGGCAATCAGCCCCAGCATTTT. This sequence joins TRBV28 and TRBJ1-5, with a tentative D call TRBD1 (6 bases). The ends were cut back, 10 bases at V and 2 bases at J, with 12 bases in the middle. Germline V gene lookup returns CDR1 MDHEN and CDR2 SYDVKM. The length of the CDR3 is 13 residues.

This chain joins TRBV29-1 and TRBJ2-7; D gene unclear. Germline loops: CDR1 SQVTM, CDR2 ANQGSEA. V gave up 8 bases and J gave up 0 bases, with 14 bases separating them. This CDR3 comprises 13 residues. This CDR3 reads CSSLVGASYEQYF. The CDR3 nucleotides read TGCAGCTCCCTAGTCGGTGCCTCCTACGAGCAGTACTTC.

CDR3 region: CASSPSEATANYGYTF. In nucleotides, the CDR3 is TGTGCCAGCTCACCATCGGAGGCTACAGCTAACTATGGCTACACCTTC. V usage is TRBV18 and J usage is TRBJ1-2, with D unresolved. This CDR3 region has 16 residues. Trimming shortened V by 2 bases and J by 0 bases, and 13 bases separated the two germline ends. CDR1 KGHSH and CDR2 LQKENI come from the germline V gene.

The CDR3 sequence: CASSESYGGQYF. In DNA form, the CDR3 reads TGCGCCAGCAGTGAGTCCTACGGGGGTCAGTACTTC. V and J are TRBV10-2 and TRBJ2-7, with D possibly TRBD2 on 6 matching bases. Germline loops: CDR1 WSHSY, CDR2 SAAADI. V lost 0 bases, J lost 10 bases, and 10 bases lay in between. This CDR3 has 12 residues.